This T cell receptor beta chain is drawn from a study of blood T cell repertoires in COVID-19. Looking at the study overall: In each case, the material was cDNA or gDNA derived from T cells, B-cell-depleted T cells, or PBMCs.

The CDR3 runs to 15 residues. Germline values: CDR1 SGDLS, CDR2 YYNGEE. The V and J ends lost 4 bases and 0 bases respectively, with 11 bases between them. Profiled with immunoSEQ multiplex PCR; TCRdb holds only in-frame clones, not every one. The table records 120,000 or so clones, roughly nine tenths of them present only once. Sequencing was performed on peripheral blood. This chain links TRBV9 with TRBJ2-1, with D possibly being TRBD1 (6 bases). This clonotype was obtained from a man between 65 and 85 years old with active or convalescent COVID-19. The CDR3: CASSSGQSSYNEQFF. CDR3 DNA sequence: TGTGCCAGCAGCTCAGGACAGAGCTCCTACAATGAGCAGTTCTTC.